This TCR beta chain was sequenced for a study of T cell changes during pregnancy in multiple sclerosis. The germline gives CDR1 MNHEY, CDR2 SMNVEV (reference sequence). V dropped 3 bases and J dropped 2 bases, with 11 bases sitting between them. CDR3 length: 15 amino acids. Sequenced by immunoSEQ multiplex PCR; TCRdb stores in-frame clones only, minus some. The table has 20,000 to 25,000 clones, around 89% seen once. The material sequenced was CD8+ T cells from peripheral blood mononuclear cells, taken in the first trimester of pregnancy. The sequence was obtained from a female donor with multiple sclerosis, enrolled in a pregnancy study. The J gene is TRBJ1-5, the V gene TRBV27; D not certain. The CDR3 loop reads CASSFRGVGNQPQHF. Written as DNA, the CDR3 is TGTGCCAGCAGTTTCCGAGGAGTTGGCAATCAGCCCCAGCATTTT.